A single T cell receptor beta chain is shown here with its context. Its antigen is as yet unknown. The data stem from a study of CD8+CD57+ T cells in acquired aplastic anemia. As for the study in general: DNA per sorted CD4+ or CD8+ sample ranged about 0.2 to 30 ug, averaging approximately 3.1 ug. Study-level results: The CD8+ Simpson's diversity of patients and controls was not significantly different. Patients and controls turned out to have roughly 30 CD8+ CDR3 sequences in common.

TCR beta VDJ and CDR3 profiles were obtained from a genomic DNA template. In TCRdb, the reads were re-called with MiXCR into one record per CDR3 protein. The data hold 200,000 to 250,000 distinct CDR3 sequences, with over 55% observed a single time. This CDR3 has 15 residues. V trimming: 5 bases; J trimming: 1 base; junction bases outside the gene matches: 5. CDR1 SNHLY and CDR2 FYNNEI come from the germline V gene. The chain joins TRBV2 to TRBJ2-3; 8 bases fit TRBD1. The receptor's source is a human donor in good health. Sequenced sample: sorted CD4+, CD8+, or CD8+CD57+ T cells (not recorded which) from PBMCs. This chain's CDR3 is CASSWTGPGTDTQYF. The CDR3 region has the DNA TGTGCCAGCAGTTGGACAGGGCCTGGCACAGATACGCAGTATTTT.